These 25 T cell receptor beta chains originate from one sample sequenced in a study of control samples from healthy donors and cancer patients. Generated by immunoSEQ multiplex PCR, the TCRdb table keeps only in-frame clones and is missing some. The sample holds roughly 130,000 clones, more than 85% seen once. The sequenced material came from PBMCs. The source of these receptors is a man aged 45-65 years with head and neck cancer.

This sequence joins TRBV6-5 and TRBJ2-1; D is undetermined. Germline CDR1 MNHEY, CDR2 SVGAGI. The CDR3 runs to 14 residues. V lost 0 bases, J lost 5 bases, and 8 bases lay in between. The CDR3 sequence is CASSYSGVHNEQFF. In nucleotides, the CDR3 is TGTGCCAGCAGTTACTCGGGCGTTCACAATGAGCAGTTCTTC.

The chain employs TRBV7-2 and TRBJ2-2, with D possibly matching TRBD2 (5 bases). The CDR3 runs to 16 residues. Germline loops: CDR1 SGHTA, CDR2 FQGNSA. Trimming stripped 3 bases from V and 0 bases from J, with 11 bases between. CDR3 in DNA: TGTGCCAGCAGCTTTCTAGCCCATACGAACACCGGGGAGCTGTTTTTT. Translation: CASSFLAHTNTGELFF.

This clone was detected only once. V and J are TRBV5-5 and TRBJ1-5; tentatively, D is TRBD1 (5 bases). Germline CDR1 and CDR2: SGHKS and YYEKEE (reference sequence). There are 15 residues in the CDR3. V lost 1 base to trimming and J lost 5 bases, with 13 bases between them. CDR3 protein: CASSLQGGGHQPQHF. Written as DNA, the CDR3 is TGTGCCAGCAGCTTGCAGGGTGGGGGTCATCAGCCCCAGCATTTT.

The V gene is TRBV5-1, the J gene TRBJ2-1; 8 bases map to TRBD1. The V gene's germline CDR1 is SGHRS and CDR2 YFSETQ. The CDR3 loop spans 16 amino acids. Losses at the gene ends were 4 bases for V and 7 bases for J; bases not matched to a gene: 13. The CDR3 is CASSPRQGLSGNEQFF. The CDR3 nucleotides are TGCGCCAGCAGCCCAAGACAGGGGCTGTCAGGTAATGAGCAGTTCTTC.

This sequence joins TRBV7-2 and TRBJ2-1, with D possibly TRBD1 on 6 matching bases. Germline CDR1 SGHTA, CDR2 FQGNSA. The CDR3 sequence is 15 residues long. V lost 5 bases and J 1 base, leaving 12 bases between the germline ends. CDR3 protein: CASSRGGSSYNEQFF. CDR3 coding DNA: TGTGCCAGCAGCCGTGGGGGCAGTTCCTACAATGAGCAGTTCTTC.

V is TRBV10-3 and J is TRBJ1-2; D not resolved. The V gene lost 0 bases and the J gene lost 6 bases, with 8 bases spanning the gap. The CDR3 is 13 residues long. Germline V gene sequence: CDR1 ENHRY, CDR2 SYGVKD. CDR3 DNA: TGTGCCATCAGTGAGTCGGGGTTGGATGGCTACACCTTC. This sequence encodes CAISESGLDGYTF.

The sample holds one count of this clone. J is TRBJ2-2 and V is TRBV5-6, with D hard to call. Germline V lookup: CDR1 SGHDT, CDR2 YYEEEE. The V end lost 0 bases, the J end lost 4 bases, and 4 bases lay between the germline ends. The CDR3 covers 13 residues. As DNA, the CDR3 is TGTGCCAGCAGCTTGGGGACCACCGGGGAGCTGTTTTTT. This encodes CASSLGTTGELFF.

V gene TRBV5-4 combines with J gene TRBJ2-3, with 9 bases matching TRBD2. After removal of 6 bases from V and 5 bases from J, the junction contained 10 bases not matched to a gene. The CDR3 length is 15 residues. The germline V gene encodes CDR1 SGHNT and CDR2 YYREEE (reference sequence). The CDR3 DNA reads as TGTGCCAGCAATCCCTTAGCGGGGGCGGGAGATACGCAGTATTTT. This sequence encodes CASNPLAGAGDTQYF.

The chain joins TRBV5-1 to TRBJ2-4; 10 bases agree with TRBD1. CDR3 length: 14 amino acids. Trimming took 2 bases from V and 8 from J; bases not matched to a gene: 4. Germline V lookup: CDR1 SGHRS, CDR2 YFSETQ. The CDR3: CASSLPGTGDIQYF. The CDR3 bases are TGCGCCAGCAGCTTACCCGGGACAGGGGACATTCAGTACTTC.

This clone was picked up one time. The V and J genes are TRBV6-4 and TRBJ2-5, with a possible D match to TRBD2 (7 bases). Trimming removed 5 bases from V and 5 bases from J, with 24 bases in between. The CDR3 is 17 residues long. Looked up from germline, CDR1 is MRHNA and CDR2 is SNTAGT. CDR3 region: CASSSTSGGRTQETQYF. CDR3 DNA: TGTGCCAGCAGTTCTACTTCGGGGGGCCGAACGCAGGAGACCCAGTACTTC.

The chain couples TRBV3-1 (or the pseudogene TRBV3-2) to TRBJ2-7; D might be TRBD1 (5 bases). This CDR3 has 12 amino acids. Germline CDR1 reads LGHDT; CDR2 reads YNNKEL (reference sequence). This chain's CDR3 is CASSPFRTLFFV. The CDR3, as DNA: TGTGCCAGCAGCCCTTTTAGGACATTGTTCTTCGTC.

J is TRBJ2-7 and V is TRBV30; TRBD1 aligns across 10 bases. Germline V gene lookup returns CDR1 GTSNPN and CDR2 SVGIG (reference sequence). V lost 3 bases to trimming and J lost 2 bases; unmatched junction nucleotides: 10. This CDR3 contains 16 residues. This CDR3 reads CAWRPGDRGVPYEQYF. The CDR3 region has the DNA TGTGCCTGGAGACCTGGGGACAGGGGTGTGCCCTACGAGCAGTACTTC.

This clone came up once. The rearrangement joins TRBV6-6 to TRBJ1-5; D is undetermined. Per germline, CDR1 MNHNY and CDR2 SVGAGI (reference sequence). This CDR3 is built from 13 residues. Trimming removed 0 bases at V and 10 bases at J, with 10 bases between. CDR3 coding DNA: TGTGCCAGCAGTTACTCGAGCGGACGACCCCAGCATTTT. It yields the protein CASSYSSGRPQHF.

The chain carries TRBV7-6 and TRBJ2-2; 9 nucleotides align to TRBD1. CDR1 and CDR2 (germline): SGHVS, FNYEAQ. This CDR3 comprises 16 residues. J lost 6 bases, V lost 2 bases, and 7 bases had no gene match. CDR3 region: CASSLTRTGEAGELFF. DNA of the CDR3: TGTGCCAGCAGCTTAACGCGGACAGGGGAAGCCGGGGAGCTGTTTTTT. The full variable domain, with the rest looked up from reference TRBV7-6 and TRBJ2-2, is GAGVSQSPRYKVTKRGQDVALRCDPISGHVSLYWYRQALGQGPEFLTYFNYEAQQDKSGLPNDRFSAERPEGSISTLTIQRTEQRDSAMYRCASSLTRTGEAGELFFGEGSRLTVL.

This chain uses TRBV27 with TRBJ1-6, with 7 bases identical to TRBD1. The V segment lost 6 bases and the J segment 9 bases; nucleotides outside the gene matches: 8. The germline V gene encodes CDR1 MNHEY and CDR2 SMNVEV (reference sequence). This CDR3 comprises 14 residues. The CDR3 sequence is CASSLRGHSSPLHF. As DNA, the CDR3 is TGTGCCAGCAGCCTAAGGGGGCATAGTTCACCCCTCCACTTT.

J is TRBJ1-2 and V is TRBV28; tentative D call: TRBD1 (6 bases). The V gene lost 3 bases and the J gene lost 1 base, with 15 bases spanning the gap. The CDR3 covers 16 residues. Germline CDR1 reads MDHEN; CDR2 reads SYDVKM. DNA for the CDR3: TGTGCCAGCAGTTTCGCAGGGGCCGTTATTAACTATGGCTACACCTTC. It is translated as CASSFAGAVINYGYTF.

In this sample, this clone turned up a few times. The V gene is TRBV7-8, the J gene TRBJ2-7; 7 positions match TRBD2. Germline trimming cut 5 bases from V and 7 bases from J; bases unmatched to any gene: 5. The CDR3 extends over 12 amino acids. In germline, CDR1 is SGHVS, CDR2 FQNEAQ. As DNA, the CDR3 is TGTGCCAGCAGCCCCGGGACTAAAGAGCAGTACTTC. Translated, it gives CASSPGTKEQYF. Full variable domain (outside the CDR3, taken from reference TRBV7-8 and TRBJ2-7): GAGVSQSPRYKVAKRGQDVALRCDPISGHVSLFWYQQALGQGPEFLTYFQNEAQLDKSGLPSDRFFAERPEGSVSTLKIQRTQQEDSAVYLCASSPGTKEQYFGPGTRLTVT.

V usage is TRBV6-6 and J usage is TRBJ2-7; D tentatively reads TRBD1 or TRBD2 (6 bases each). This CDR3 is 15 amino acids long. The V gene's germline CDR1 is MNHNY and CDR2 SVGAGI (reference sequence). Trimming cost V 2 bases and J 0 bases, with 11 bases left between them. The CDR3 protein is CASSYQGGISYEQYF. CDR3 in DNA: TGTGCCAGCAGTTACCAAGGGGGGATCTCCTACGAGCAGTACTTC.

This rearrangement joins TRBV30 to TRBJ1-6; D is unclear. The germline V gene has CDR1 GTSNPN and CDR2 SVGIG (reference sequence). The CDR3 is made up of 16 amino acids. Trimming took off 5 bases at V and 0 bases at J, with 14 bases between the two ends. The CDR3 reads CAWGGWGRSYNSPLHF. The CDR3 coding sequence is TGTGCCTGGGGTGGTTGGGGTCGCTCCTATAATTCACCCCTCCACTTT.

The CDR3 sequence: CASSPQGAPGYGYTF. The CDR3 DNA is TGTGCCAGCAGCCCACAGGGGGCGCCTGGCTATGGCTACACCTTC. This chain connects TRBV7-2 to TRBJ1-2; 9 nucleotides match TRBD1. Per germline, CDR1 SGHTA and CDR2 FQGNSA. V shed 5 bases, J shed 4 bases, and the junction held 8 bases outside the gene matches. This CDR3 is 15 amino acids long. Combining the CDR3 with reference TRBV7-2 and TRBJ1-2 gives the whole variable domain GAGVSQSPSNKVTEKGKDVELRCDPISGHTALYWYRQSLGQGLEFLIYFQGNSAPDKSGLPSDRFSAERTGGSVSTLTIQRTQQEDSAVYLCASSPQGAPGYGYTFGSGTRLTVV.

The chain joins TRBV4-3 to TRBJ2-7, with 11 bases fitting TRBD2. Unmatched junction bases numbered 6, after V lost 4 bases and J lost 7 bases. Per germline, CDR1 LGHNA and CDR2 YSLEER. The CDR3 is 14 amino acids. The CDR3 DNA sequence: TGCGCCAGCAGCCGACTAGCGGGGCACCCTGAGCAGTACTTC. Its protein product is CASSRLAGHPEQYF.

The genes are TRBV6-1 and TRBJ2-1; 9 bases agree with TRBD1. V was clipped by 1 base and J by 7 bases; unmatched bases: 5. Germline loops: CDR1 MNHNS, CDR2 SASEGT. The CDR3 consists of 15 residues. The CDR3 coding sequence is TGTGCCAGCAGTGAAGATGGACAGGGGACGAATGAGCAGTTCTTC. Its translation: CASSEDGQGTNEQFF.

The CDR3 nucleotides read TGTGCCAGCAGTCCGGGGGGGACCAAAAACATTCAGTACTTC. This codes for CASSPGGTKNIQYF. The rearrangement uses TRBV6-5 and TRBJ2-4, with 8 bases fitting TRBD2. The trim removed 5 bases at V and 2 bases at J, leaving 2 bases unmatched. CDR1 MNHEY and CDR2 SVGAGI come from the germline V gene. This CDR3 has 14 residues.

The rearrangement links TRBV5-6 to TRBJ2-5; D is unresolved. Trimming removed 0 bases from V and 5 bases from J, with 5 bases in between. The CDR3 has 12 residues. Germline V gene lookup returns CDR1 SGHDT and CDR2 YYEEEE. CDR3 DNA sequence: TGTGCCAGCAGCTTGGCCCGGGAGACCCAGTACTTC. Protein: CASSLARETQYF.

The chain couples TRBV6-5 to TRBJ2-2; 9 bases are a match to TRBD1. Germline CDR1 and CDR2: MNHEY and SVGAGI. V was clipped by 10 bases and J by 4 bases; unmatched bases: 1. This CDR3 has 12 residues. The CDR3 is CATQGATGELFF. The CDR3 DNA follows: TGTGCCACACAGGGGGCCACCGGGGAGCTGTTTTTT.